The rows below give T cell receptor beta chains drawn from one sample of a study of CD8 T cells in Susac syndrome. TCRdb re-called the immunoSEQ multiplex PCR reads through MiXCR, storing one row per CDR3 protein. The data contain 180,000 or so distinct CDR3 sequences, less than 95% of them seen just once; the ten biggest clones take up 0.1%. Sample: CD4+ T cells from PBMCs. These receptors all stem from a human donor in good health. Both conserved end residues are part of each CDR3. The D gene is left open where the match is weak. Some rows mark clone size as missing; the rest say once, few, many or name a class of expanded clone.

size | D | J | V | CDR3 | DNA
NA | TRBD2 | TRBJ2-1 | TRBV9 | CASSGLAGSYNEQFF | TGTGCCAGCAGCGGATTAGCGGGGTCGTACAATGAGCAGTTCTTC
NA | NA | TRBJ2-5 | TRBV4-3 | CASSQDVSVETQYF | TGCGCCAGCAGCCAAGACGTCAGCGTCGAGACCCAGTACTTC
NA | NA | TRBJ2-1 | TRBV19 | CASSITGYGEQFF | TGTGCCAGTAGTATAACCGGGTACGGTGAGCAGTTCTTC
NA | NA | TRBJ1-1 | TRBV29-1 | CSVEDFAGTEAFF | TGCAGCGTTGAAGACTTCGCGGGCACTGAAGCTTTCTTT
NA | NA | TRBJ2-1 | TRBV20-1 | CSVTPTNEQFF | TGCAGTGTTACGCCCACGAATGAGCAGTTCTTC
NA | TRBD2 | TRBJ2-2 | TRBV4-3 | CASSQGGGLVGELFF | TGCGCCAGCAGCCAAGGGGGAGGGTTGGTCGGGGAGCTGTTTTTT
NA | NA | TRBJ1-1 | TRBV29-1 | CSGAYGYTEAFF | TGCAGCGGGGCCTACGGATACACTGAAGCTTTCTTT
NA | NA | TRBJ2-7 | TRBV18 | CASSPADRPTYEQYF | TGTGCCAGCTCACCAGCTGACAGGCCCACCTACGAGCAGTACTTC
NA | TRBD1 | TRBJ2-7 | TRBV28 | CASRKTGNTYEQYF | TGTGCCAGCAGGAAGACAGGGAACACCTACGAGCAGTACTTC
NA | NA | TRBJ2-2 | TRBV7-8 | CASSLGFNTGELFF | TGTGCCAGCAGCTTGGGGTTTAACACCGGGGAGCTGTTTTTT
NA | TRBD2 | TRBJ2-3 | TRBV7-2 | CASSLPSGLDTQYF | TGTGCCAGCAGCTTACCTAGCGGGCTGGATACGCAGTATTTT
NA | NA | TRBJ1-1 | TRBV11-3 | CASSLGTGAEAFF | TGTGCCAGCAGCTTAGGGACGGGGGCTGAAGCTTTCTTT
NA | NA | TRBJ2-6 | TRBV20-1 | CSATPEANVLTF | TGCAGTGCTACTCCGGAGGCCAACGTCCTGACTTTC
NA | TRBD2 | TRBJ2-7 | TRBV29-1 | CSVAGTSATYEQYF | TGCAGCGTGGCCGGGACTAGCGCTACCTACGAGCAGTACTTC
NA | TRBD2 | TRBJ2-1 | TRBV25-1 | CASSESGGTYNEQFF | TGTGCCAGCAGTGAAAGCGGGGGGACCTACAATGAGCAGTTCTTC
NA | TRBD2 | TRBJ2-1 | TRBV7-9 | CASRLGGSLDEQFF | TGTGCCAGCAGGCTGGGCGGGAGTTTGGATGAGCAGTTCTTC
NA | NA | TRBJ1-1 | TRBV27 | CASSLLTRTANTEAFF | TGTGCCAGCAGTTTACTAACTCGGACGGCGAACACTGAAGCTTTCTTT
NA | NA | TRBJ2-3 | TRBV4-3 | CASSRYRDSRDTQYF | TGCGCCAGCAGCCGGTATAGGGACTCCAGGGATACGCAGTATTTT
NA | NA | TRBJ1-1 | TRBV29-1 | CSVEEAGKNTEAFF | TGCAGCGTTGAAGAGGCAGGCAAGAACACTGAAGCTTTCTTT
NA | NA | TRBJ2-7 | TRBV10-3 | CAISEGRWGPGEQYF | TGTGCCATCAGTGAGGGCCGATGGGGCCCCGGCGAGCAGTACTTC
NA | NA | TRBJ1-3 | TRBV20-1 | CSARAGNTIYF | TGCAGTGCTAGAGCTGGAAACACCATATATTTT
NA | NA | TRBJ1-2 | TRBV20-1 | CSAMAGPNYGYTF | TGCAGTGCTATGGCAGGACCGAACTATGGCTACACCTTC
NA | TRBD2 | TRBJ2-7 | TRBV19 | CASSLTSGRSGEQYF | TGTGCCAGTAGTCTGACTAGCGGGAGATCAGGCGAGCAGTACTTC
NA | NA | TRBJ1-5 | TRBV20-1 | CSARDGNQPQHF | TGCAGTGCTAGAGATGGCAATCAGCCCCAGCATTTT
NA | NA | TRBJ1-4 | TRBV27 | CASSLQGWGEKLFF | TGTGCCAGCAGTTTACAGGGGTGGGGTGAAAAACTGTTTTTT
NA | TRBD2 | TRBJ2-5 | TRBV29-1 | CSVDLNPSGVSTQYF | TGCAGCGTTGACCTAAACCCTAGCGGTGTTTCGACCCAGTACTTC
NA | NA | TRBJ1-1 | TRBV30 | CAWGGHHTEAFF | TGTGCCTGGGGTGGACACCACACTGAAGCTTTCTTT
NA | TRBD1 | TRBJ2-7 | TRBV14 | CASSPLGQGYEQYF | TGTGCCAGCAGCCCTCTGGGACAGGGGTACGAGCAGTACTTC
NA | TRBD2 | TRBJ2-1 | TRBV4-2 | CASSRRLAGENEQFF | TGTGCCAGCAGCCGGCGGTTGGCGGGAGAAAATGAGCAGTTCTTC
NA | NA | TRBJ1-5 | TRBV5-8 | CASSLGLGGNQPQHF | TGTGCCAGCAGCTTGGGGTTGGGGGGGAATCAGCCCCAGCATTTT
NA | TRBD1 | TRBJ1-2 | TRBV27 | CASSLGARDRGHDGYTF | TGTGCCAGCAGTTTAGGCGCAAGGGACAGAGGACACGATGGCTACACCTTC
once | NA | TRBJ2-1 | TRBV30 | CAWSGRKRAYNEQFF | TGTGCCTGGAGTGGGAGAAAGCGGGCCTACAATGAGCAGTTCTTC
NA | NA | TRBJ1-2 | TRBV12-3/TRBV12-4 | CASSPGRDNGYTF | TGTGCCAGCAGCCCGGGACGGGACAATGGCTACACCTTC
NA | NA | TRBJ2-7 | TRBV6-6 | CASSLNRYEQYF | TGTGCCAGCAGTCTCAATCGCTACGAGCAGTACTTC
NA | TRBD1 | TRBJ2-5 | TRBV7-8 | CASSLMDRNQETQYF | TGTGCCAGCAGCTTAATGGACAGGAACCAAGAGACCCAGTACTTC
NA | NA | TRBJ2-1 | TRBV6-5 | CASSTTASSYNEQFF | TGTGCCAGCAGTACTACAGCGAGCTCCTACAATGAGCAGTTCTTC
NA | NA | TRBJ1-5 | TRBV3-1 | CASSLTKNQPQHF | TGTGCCAGCAGTCTCACAAAAAATCAGCCCCAGCATTTT
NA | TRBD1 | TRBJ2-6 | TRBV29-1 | CSVAMGTGGAGANVLTF | TGCAGCGTTGCAATGGGGACAGGGGGCGCTGGGGCCAACGTCCTGACTTTC
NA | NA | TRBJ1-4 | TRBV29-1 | CSVGRANEKLFF | TGCAGCGTTGGTAGGGCTAATGAAAAACTGTTTTTT
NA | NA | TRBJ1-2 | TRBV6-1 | CASSEVGREVGYTF | TGTGCCAGCAGTGAAGTTGGCAGGGAGGTTGGCTACACCTTC
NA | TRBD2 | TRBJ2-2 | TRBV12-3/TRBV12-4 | CASSGVSGGTGELFF | TGTGCCAGCAGTGGAGTAAGCGGGGGGACCGGGGAGCTGTTTTTT
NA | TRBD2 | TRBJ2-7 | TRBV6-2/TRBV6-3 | CASRLAGMAYEQYF | TGTGCCAGCAGACTAGCGGGAATGGCCTACGAGCAGTACTTC
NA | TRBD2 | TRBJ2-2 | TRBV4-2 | CASSQASSGRAAGELFF | TGTGCCAGCAGCCAGGCATCTAGCGGGAGGGCCGCCGGGGAGCTGTTTTTT
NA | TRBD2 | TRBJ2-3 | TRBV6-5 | CASSYSGLGGGPSDTQYF | TGTGCCAGCAGTTACTCGGGGCTGGGGGGAGGGCCCTCTGATACGCAGTATTTT
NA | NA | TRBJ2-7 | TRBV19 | CASRRDSGPYEQYF | TGTGCCAGTAGACGGGACAGCGGGCCCTACGAGCAGTACTTC
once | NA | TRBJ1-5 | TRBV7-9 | CASSLGNGYQPQHF | TGTGCCAGCAGCTTAGGTAACGGATATCAGCCCCAGCATTTT
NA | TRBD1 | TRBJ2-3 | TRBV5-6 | CASSLVDRAVTDTQYF | TGTGCCAGCAGCTTGGTGGACAGGGCCGTCACAGATACGCAGTATTTT
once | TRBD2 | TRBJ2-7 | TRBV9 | CASSAGLAGDYEQYF | TGTGCCAGCAGCGCGGGACTAGCGGGAGATTACGAGCAGTACTTC
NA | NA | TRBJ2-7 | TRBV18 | CASSPEQWNEQYF | TGTGCCAGCTCACCCGAACAGTGGAACGAGCAGTACTTC